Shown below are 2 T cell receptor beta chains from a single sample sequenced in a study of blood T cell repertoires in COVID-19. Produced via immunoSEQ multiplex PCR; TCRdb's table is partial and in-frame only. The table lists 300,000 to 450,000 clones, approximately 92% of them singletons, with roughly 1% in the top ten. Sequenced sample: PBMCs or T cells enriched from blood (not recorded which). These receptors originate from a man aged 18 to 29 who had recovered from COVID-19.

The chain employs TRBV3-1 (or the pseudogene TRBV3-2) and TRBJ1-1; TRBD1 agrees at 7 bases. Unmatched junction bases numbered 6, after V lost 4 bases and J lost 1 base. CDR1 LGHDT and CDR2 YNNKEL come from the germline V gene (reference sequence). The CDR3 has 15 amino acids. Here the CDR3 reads CASSLSGTANTEAFF. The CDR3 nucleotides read TGTGCCAGCAGCCTCTCCGGGACAGCGAACACTGAAGCTTTCTTT.

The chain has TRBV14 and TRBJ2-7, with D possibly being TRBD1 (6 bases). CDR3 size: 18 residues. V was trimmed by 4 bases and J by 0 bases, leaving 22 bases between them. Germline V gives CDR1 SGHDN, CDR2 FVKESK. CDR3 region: CASSPTPYDRMNSYEQYF. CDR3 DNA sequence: TGTGCCAGCAGCCCCACCCCGTACGACAGGATGAACTCCTACGAGCAGTACTTC.